This entry lists 6 T cell receptor beta chains sequenced from one sample in a study of Ad26.COV2.S vaccination and SARS-CoV-2 variants. Using immunoSEQ multiplex PCR, the repertoire was profiled, and TCRdb retains in-frame clones only, with some absent. The sample has 350,000 to 450,000 clones; roughly 90% are singletons. The sample's treatment: some 19 received Ad26.COV2.S at low or high dose, single or two shots; 5 received placebo; per-sample allocation not given. Specimens were obtained on day 63 following the first vaccine or placebo injection. Sequenced here: peripheral blood, sampled in a trial of Ad26.COV2.S vaccine versus placebo. The receptors derive from a person between 18 and 59 years old who received the Ad26.COV2.S COVID-19 vaccine or a placebo.

The chain recombines TRBV5-1 with TRBJ1-2; 9 bases line up with TRBD1. The germline V gene encodes CDR1 SGHRS and CDR2 YFSETQ. Losses at the gene ends were 0 bases for V and 4 bases for J; bases not matched to a gene: 4. The CDR3 consists of 15 residues. The CDR3 bases are TGCGCCAGCAGCTTGGCCTCGGGACAGGGCTATGGCTACACCTTC. Translation: CASSLASGQGYGYTF.

V gene TRBV6-6 combines with J gene TRBJ2-1, with 13 bases that match TRBD2. The ends lost 5 bases at V and 9 bases at J; junction bases unmatched: 7. The CDR3 covers 15 residues. Germline loops: CDR1 MNHNY, CDR2 SVGAGI (reference sequence). CDR3 bases: TGTGCCAGCAGTCGACTAGCGGGAGGACCCGCTGAGCAGTTCTTC. The encoded protein is CASSRLAGGPAEQFF.

V usage is TRBV5-1 and J usage is TRBJ1-5; 9 nucleotides align to TRBD1. Germline V gene sequence: CDR1 SGHRS, CDR2 YFSETQ. V shed 5 bases and J 1 base; nucleotides not matched to a gene: 4. The CDR3 consists of 15 residues. The CDR3 is CASRPTGGSNQPQHF. The DNA for the CDR3 is TGCGCCAGCAGACCCACAGGGGGCAGCAATCAGCCCCAGCATTTT.

The V call is TRBV6-5, the J call TRBJ2-7, with 7 bases that match TRBD2. This CDR3 has 15 residues. Trimming cost V 0 bases and J 3 bases; bases outside gene matches: 5. Germline-derived CDR1 and CDR2 are MNHEY and SVGAGI. CDR3 sequence (DNA): TGTGCCAGCAGTTACTCGAATGGGAGGGGCTACGAGCAGTACTTC. Protein sequence: CASSYSNGRGYEQYF.

In this sample, this clone turned up a few times. The chain recombines TRBV28 with TRBJ1-3; D is unclear. Germline V gene data show CDR1 as MDHEN and CDR2 as SYDVKM. V lost 1 base and J lost 2, with 12 bases in between. The CDR3 totals 16 residues. CDR3 protein: CASSLLAGRAGNTIYF. The CDR3, as DNA: TGTGCCAGCAGTTTATTAGCGGGGAGGGCTGGAAACACCATATATTTT.

This clone was counted many times. At one of its ends the junction is not consistent with the germline gene, which may arise from a read error. The chain is built from TRBV6-2 or TRBV6-3 and TRBJ2-6; tentatively, D is TRBD1 (6 bases). This CDR3 contains 16 residues. In germline, CDR1 is MNHEY, CDR2 SVGEGT. CDR3 DNA sequence: TGTGCCAGCAGTGATAGGGGGAGCTCTGGGGCCAACGTCTTGACTTTC. Protein sequence: CASSDRGSSGANVLTF.